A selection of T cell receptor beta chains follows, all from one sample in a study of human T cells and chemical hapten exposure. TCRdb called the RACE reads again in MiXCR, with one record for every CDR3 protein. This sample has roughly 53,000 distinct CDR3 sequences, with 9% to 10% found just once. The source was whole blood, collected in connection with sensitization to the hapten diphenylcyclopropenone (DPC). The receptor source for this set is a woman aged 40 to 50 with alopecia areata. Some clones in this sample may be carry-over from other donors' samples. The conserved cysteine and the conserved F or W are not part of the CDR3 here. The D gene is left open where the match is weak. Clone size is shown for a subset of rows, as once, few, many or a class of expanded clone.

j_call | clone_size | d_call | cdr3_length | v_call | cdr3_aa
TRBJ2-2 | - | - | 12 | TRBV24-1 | ATSGLTNTGELF
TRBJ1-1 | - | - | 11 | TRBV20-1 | SASRRTNTEAF
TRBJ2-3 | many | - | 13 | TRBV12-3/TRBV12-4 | ASSLGVRAPDTQY
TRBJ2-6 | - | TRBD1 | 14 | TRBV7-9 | ASSLGQGGMANVLT
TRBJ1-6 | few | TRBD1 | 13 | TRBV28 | ASSLILDRGSPLH
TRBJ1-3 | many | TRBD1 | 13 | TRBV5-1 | ASSLGTGTGNTIY
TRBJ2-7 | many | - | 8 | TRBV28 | ASGTYEQY
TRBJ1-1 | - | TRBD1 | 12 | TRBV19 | ASSVDRGDTEAF
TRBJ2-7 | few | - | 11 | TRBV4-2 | ASSQVTPYEQY
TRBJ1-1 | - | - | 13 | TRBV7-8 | ASSLARGSDTEAF
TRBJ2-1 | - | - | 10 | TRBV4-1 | ASSQASGSEV
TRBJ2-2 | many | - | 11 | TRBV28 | ASSFGSTGELF
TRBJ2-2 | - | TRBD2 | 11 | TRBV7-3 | ASGASGTGELF
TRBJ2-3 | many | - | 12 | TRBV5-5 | ASTWGGYTDTQY
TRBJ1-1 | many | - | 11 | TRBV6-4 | ASRDSENTEAF
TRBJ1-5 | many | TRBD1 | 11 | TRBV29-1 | SVRQGQGQPQH
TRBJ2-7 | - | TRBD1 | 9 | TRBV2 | ASGQAYEQY
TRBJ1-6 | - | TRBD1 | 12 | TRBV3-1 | ASSQDGQGAPLH
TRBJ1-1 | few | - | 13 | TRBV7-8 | ASSLISRRNTEAF
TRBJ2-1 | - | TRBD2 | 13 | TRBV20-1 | SAREALAGYNEQF
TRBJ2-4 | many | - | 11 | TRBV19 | ATSGMASGIQY
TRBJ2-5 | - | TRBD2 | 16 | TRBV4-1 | ASSQDRGGGTYQETQY
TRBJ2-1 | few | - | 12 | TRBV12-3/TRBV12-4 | ASSFALNFDEQF
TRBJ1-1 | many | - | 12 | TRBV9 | ASSLEGFNTEAF
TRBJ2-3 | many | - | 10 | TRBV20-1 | SARSGQDTQY
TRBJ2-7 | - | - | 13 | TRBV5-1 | ASSPTGLGSYEQY
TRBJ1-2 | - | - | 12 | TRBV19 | ASSGQGLYYGYT
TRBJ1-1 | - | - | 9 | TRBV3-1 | ASSRDREAF
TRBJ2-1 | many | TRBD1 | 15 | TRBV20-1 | SATDPSTGGKNNEQF
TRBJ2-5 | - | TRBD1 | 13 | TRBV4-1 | ASSQDFGTERSQY
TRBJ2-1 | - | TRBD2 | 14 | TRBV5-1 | ASSLTTSGGHNEQF
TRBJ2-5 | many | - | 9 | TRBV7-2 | ASSLKETQY
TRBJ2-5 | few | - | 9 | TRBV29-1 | SVDGGLTQY
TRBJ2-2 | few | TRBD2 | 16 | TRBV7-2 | ASSFLTSGGRPPGELF
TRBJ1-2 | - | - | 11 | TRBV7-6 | ASSIQNNYGYT
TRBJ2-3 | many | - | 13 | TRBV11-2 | ASSLTGTSTDTQY